This entry is about one T cell receptor beta chain. Libraries were prepared by immunoSEQ multiplex PCR; TCRdb keeps only in-frame clonotypes and omits some of them. The table includes over 70,000 clones, 95% detected once. This sample was included in a study of siplizumab effects on memory and regulatory T cells. V trimming: 1 base; J trimming: 8 bases; junction bases outside the gene matches: 10. From germline, CDR1 is MNHNS and CDR2 SASEGT. This CDR3 has 16 amino acids. The chain carries TRBV6-1 and TRBJ2-1; 8 positions match TRBD2. The sample was CD8+ T cells sorted from blood. This clonotype originated in a human donor in good health. CDR3 in amino acids: CASSEGSSGSFYEQFF. DNA of the CDR3: TGTGCCAGCAGTGAAGGGTCCAGCGGGAGTTTCTATGAGCAGTTCTTC.